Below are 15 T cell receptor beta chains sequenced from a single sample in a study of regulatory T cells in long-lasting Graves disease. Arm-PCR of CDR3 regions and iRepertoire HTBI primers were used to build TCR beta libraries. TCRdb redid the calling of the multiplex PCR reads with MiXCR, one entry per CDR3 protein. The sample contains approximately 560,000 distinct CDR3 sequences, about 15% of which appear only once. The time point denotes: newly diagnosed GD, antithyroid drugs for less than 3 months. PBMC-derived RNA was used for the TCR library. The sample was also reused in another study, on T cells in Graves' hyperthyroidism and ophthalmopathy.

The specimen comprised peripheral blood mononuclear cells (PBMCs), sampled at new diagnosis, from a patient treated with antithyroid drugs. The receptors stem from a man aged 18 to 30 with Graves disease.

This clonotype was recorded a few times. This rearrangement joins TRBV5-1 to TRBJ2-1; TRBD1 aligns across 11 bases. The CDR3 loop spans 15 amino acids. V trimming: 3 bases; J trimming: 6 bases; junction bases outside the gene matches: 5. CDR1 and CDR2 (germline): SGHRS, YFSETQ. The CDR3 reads CASSSAGTGGNEQFF. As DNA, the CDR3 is TGCGCCAGCAGCTCAGCCGGGACAGGGGGCAATGAGCAGTTCTTC.

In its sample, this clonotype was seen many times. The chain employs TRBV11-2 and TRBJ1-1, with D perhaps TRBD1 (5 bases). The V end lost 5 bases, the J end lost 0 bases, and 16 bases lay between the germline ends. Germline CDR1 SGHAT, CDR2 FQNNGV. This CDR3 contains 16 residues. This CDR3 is CASSPPLGRMNTEAFF. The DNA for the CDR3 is TGTGCCAGCAGCCCCCCCTTGGGGCGGATGAACACTGAAGCTTTCTTT.

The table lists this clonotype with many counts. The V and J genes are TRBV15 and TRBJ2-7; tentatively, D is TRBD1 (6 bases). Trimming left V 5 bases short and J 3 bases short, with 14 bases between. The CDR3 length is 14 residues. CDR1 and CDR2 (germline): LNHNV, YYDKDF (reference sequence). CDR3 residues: CATSREDSRYEQYF. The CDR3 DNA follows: TGTGCCACCAGCCGCGAGGACAGTCGCTACGAGCAGTACTTC.

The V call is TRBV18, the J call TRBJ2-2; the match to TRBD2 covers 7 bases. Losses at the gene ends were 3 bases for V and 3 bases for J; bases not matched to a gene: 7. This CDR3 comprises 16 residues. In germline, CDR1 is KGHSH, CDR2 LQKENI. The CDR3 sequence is CASSPSGAGDTGELFF. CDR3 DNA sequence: TGTGCCAGCTCACCGAGCGGGGCGGGAGACACCGGGGAGCTGTTTTTT. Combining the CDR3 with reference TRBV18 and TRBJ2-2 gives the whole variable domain NAGVMQNPRHLVRRRGQEARLRCSPMKGHSHVYWYRQLPEEGLKFMVYLQKENIIDESGMPKERFSAEFPKEGPSILRIQQVVRGDSAAYFCASSPSGAGDTGELFFGEGSRLTVL.

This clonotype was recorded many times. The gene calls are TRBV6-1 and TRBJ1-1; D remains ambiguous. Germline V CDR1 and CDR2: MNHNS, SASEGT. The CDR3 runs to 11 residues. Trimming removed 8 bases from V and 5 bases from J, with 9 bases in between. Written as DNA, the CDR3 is TGTGCCAGCTGGGGAAAGACTGAAGCTTTCTTT. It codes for CASWGKTEAFF.

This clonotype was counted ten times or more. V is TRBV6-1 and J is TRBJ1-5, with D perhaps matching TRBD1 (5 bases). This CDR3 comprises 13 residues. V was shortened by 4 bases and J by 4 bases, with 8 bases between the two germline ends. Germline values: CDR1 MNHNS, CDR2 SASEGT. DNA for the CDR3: TGTGCCAGCAGTGGAAGACAGAATCAGCCCCAGCATTTT. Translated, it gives CASSGRQNQPQHF.

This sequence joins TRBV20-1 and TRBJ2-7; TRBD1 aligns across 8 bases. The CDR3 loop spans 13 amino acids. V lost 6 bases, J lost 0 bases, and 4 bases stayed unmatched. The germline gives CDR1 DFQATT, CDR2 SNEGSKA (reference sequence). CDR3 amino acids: CSAETGDSYEQYF. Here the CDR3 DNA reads TGCAGTGCCGAGACAGGGGACTCCTACGAGCAGTACTTC.

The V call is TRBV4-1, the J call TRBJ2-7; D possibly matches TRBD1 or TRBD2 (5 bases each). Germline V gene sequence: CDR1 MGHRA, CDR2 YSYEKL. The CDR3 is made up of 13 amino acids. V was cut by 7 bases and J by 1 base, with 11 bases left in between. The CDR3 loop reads CASTGDVSYEQYF. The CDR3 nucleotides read TGCGCCAGCACCGGGGACGTATCCTACGAGCAGTACTTC.

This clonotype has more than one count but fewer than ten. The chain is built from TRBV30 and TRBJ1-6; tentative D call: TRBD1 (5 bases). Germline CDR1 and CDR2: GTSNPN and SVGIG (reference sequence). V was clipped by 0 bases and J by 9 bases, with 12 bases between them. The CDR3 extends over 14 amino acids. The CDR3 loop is CAWSVGVRSSPLHF. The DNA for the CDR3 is TGTGCCTGGAGTGTAGGGGTCAGGAGTTCACCCCTCCACTTT.

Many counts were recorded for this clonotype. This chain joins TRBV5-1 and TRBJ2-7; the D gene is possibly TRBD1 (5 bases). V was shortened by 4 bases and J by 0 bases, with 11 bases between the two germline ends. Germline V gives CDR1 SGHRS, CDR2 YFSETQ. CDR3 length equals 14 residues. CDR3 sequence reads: CASSQQQDSYEQYF. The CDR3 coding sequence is TGCGCCAGCAGCCAACAACAGGACTCCTACGAGCAGTACTTC.

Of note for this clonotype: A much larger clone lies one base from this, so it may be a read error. The CDR3 region is CASSPRGRSGEKPFF. The CDR3 region has the DNA TGTGCCAGCAGCCCTAGAGGCAGGTCGGGTGAAAAACCGTTTTTT. The V gene is TRBV7-9, the J gene TRBJ1-4; D ambiguous. The CDR3 runs to 15 residues. The germline CDR1 and CDR2 sequences are SEHNR and FQNEAQ (reference sequence).

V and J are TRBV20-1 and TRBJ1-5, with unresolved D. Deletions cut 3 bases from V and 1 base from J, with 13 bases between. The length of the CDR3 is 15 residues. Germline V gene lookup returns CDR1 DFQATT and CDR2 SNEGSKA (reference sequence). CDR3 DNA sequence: TGCAGTGCTAGTCGAACGGGGAGGAGCAATCAGCCCCAGCATTTT. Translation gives CSASRTGRSNQPQHF.

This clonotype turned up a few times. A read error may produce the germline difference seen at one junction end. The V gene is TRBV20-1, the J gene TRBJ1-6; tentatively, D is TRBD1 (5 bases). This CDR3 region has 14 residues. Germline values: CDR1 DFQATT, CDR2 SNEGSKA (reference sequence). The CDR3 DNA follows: TGCAGTGTTAGAAGGGGCCCTGGGAATTCACCCCTCCACTTT. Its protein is CSVRRGPGNSPLHF.

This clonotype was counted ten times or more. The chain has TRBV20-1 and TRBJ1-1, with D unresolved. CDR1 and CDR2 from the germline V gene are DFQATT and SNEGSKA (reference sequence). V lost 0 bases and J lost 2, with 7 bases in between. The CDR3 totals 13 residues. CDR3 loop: CSARDGVNTEAFF. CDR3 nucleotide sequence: TGCAGTGCTAGAGATGGGGTCAACACTGAAGCTTTCTTT.

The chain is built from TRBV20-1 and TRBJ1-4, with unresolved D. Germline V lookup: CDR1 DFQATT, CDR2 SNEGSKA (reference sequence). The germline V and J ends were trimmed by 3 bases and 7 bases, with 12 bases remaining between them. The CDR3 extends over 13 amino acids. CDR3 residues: CSASTVNSEKLFF. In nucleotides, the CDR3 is TGCAGTGCTAGCACGGTCAATTCTGAAAAACTGTTTTTT.